This record looks at one TCR beta chain sequence and its context. Its antigen is unknown. This specimen belongs to a study of tumor-infiltrating lymphocytes in localized non-small cell lung cancer. The wider study: Tumor tissue and non-adjacent uninvolved lung came from each patient. Findings and caveats of the study: Immunotypes IM1 and IM2 had similar TCR-derived T-cell fractions. TCR sequencing covered a subset of patients with enough tissue.

Clones were read by immunoSEQ multiplex PCR, and TCRdb kept only the in-frame ones, dropping some. The sample lists thousands of clones, around three fifths occurring once. CDR3 length equals 17 residues. The V end was cut by 8 bases, the J end by 2 bases, with 22 bases between. Germline CDR1 reads SNHLY; CDR2 reads FYNNEI. What was sequenced was uninvolved lung tissue not adjacent to the tumor. The rearrangement links TRBV2 to TRBJ1-5, with D perhaps TRBD1 (5 bases). The sequence derives from a human donor with non-small cell lung cancer. For the CDR3, the DNA is TGTGCCAGCCAAGACTTCCGGGGGGTCCTGGGCAATCAGCCCCAGCATTTT. Its translation: CASQDFRGVLGNQPQHF.